This entry concerns a single TCR beta chain. Trimming removed 0 bases at V and 10 bases at J, with 8 bases between. This CDR3 is built from 12 residues. Germline V gene data show CDR1 as SGHDT and CDR2 as YYEEEE. Repertoires were generated with immunoSEQ multiplex PCR, while TCRdb's copy carries only in-frame clones and drops some. This sample yields 12,000 to 15,000 clones, of which about 70% are seen a single time; approximately 15% belongs to the top ten. The sample originates from a study of OX40 agonist ivuxolimab in advanced cancers. The source is an adult with an advanced solid tumor such as melanoma, head and neck, liver or kidney cancer. The sequences come from CD4+ or CD8+ T cells sorted from blood, collected in a trial of the OX40 agonist ivuxolimab. This chain links TRBV5-6 with TRBJ2-4; perhaps TRBD1 as D (5 bases). In DNA form, the CDR3 reads TGTGCCAGCAGCTTGGCCGACAGAATTCAGTACTTC. The encoded protein is CASSLADRIQYF.